This T cell receptor beta chain was sequenced in a study of blood T cell repertoires in COVID-19. Clones were sequenced by immunoSEQ multiplex PCR, and TCRdb holds only the in-frame ones, with some missing. The sample records under 200,000 clones, approximately 90% being singletons. Sequencing was performed on peripheral blood. This clonotype was obtained from a woman over 75 in a cohort sampled during active or convalescent COVID-19.

CDR3 residues: CASSPVPGYEQYF. CDR3 sequence (DNA): TGTGCCAGCTCACCCGTCCCCGGGTACGAGCAGTACTTC. The chain has TRBV18 and TRBJ2-7; D remains unclear. V lost 3 bases and J 4 bases, leaving 10 bases between the germline ends. Germline loops: CDR1 KGHSH, CDR2 LQKENI. The CDR3 has 13 residues.